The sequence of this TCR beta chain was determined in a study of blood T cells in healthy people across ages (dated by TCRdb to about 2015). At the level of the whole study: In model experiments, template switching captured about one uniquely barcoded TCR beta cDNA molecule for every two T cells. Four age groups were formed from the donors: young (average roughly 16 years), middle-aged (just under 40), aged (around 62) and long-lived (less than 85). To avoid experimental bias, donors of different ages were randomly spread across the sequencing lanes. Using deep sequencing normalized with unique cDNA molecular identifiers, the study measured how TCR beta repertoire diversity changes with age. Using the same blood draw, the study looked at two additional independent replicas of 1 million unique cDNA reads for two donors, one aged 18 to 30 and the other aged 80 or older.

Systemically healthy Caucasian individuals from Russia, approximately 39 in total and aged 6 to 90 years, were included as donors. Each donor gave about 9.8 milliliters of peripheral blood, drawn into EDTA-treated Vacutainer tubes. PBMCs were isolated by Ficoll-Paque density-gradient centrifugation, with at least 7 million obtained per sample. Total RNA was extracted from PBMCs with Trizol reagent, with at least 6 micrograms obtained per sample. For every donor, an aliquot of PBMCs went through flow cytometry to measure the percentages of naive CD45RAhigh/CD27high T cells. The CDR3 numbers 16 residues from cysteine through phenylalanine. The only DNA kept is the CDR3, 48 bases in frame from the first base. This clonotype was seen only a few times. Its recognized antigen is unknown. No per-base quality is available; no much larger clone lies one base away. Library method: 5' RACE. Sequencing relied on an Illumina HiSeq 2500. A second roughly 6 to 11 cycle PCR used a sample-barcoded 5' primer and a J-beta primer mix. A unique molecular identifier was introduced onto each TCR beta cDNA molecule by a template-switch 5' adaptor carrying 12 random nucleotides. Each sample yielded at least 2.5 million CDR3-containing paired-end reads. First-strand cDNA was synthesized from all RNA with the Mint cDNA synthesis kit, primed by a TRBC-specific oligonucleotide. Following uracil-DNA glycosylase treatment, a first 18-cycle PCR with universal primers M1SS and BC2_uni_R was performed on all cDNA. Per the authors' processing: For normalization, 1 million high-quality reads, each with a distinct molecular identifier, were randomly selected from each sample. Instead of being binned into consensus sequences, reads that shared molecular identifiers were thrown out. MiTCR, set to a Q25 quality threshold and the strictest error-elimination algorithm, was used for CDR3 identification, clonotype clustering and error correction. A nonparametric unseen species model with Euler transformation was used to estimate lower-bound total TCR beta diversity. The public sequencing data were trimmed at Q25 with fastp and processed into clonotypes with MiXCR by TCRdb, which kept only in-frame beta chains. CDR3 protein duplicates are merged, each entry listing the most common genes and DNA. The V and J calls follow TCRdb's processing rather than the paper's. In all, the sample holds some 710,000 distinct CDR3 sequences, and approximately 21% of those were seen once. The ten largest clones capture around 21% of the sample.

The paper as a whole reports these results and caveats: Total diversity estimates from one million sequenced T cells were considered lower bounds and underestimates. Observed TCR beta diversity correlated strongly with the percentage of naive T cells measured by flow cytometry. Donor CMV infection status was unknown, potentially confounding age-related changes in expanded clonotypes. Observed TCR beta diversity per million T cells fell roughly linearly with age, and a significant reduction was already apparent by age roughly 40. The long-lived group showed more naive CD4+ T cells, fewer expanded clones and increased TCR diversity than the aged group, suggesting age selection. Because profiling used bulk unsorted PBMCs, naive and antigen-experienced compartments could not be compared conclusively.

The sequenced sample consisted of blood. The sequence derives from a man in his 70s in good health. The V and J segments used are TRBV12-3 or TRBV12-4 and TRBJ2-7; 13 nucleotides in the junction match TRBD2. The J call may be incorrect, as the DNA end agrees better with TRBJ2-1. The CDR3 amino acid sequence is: CASSPSGLAGNNEQFF. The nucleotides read TGTGCCAGCAGTCCATCGGGACTAGCGGGAAATAATGAGCAGTTCTTC.